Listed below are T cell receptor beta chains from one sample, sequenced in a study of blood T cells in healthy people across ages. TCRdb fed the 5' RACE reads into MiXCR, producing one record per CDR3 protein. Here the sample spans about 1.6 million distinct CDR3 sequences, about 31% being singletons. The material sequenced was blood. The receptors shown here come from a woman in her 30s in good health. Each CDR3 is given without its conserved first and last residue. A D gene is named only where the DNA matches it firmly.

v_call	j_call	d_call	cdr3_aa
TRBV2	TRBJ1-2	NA	ASSGSGLGGYT
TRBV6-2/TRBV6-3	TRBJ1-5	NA	ASSYLRGISNQPQH
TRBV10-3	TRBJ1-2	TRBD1	AIRDRDYGYT
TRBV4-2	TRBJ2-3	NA	ASSQAALGEY
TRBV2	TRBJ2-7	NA	ASSEGLEQY
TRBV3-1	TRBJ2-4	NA	ASSLAIAKNIQY
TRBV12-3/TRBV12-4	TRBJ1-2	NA	ASSSERAHGYT
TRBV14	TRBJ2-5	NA	ASSRLSGFQETQY
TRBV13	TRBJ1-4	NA	ASRPAGGEKLF
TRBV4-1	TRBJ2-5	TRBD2	ASSLTAGIRETQY
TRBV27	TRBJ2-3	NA	ASSTLGGGADTQY
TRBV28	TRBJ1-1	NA	ASSGNRAGGTF
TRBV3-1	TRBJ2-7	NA	ASSQGGAISYEQY